Listed here are 25 T cell receptor beta chains from one sample, sequenced in a study of OX40 agonist ivuxolimab in advanced cancers. Sequencing was performed with immunoSEQ multiplex PCR; in TCRdb, only in-frame clones are kept and a portion is missing. The sample consists of roughly 120,000 clones, 92% of them appearing once. The sequencing used CD4+ or CD8+ T cells sorted from blood, collected in a trial of the OX40 agonist ivuxolimab. These receptors were taken from an adult with an advanced solid tumor such as melanoma, head and neck, liver or kidney cancer.

The chain couples TRBV18 to TRBJ2-1; 11 nucleotides agree with TRBD2. J gave up 9 bases and V 3 bases, and 13 bases lay outside the gene matches. Looked up from germline, CDR1 is KGHSH and CDR2 is LQKENI. The CDR3 sequence is 17 residues long. In DNA, the CDR3 is TGTGCCAGCTCACCTTTGACTAGCGGGAAAGGTTATGGTGAGCAGTTCTTC. As protein: CASSPLTSGKGYGEQFF. The whole variable domain, filled in from reference TRBV18 and TRBJ2-1, reads NAGVMQNPRHLVRRRGQEARLRCSPMKGHSHVYWYRQLPEEGLKFMVYLQKENIIDESGMPKERFSAEFPKEGPSILRIQQVVRGDSAAYFCASSPLTSGKGYGEQFFGPGTRLTVL.

V usage is TRBV19 and J usage is TRBJ1-3; D call uncertain. The CDR3 sequence is 16 residues long. V lost 5 bases, J lost 1 base, and 15 bases lay in between. Germline V lookup: CDR1 LNHDA, CDR2 SQIVND (reference sequence). The CDR3 DNA reads TGTGCCAGTAGTCCCCAGACGGGGTCATCTGGAAACACCATATATTTT. Residues: CASSPQTGSSGNTIYF.

The chain employs TRBV7-9 and TRBJ1-2; D ambiguous. V lost 5 bases to trimming and J lost 2 bases, with 12 bases between them. Germline values: CDR1 SEHNR, CDR2 FQNEAQ (reference sequence). The CDR3 spans 14 residues. The DNA for the CDR3 is TGTGCCAGCAGCACGTCACAGCTCAACTATGGCTACACCTTC. Translation gives CASSTSQLNYGYTF.

This clone was counted only a few times. The chain combines TRBV27 with TRBJ2-3; D gene uncertain. CDR3 size: 15 residues. Germline CDR1 reads MNHEY; CDR2 reads SMNVEV (reference sequence). V lost 2 bases and J 1 base, leaving 10 bases between the germline ends. CDR3 amino acids: CASSLVSSGTDTQYF. CDR3 coding DNA: TGTGCCAGCAGTTTAGTTAGCTCGGGCACAGATACGCAGTATTTT.

This chain links TRBV28 with TRBJ2-5; D not resolved. This CDR3 region has 15 residues. Deletions cut 0 bases from V and 2 bases from J, with 10 bases between. CDR1 is MDHEN, CDR2 SYDVKM, per germline. In DNA form, the CDR3 reads TGTGCCAGCAGTTTATGGGACCCTAGACAAGAGACCCAGTACTTC. Its translation: CASSLWDPRQETQYF. Using reference TRBV28 and TRBJ2-5 for the parts outside the CDR3, the full variable domain is DVKVTQSSRYLVKRTGEKVFLECVQDMDHENMFWYRQDPGLGLRLIYFSYDVKMKEKGDIPEGYSVSREKKERFSLILESASTNQTSMYLCASSLWDPRQETQYFGPGTRLLVL.

The chain links TRBV6-6 to TRBJ2-1; 14 nucleotides agree with TRBD2. The CDR3 covers 15 residues. The germline gives CDR1 MNHNY, CDR2 SVGAGI (reference sequence). J lost 6 bases, V lost 5 bases, and 3 bases had no gene match. The chain's CDR3 is CASSPGTSGSNEQFF. CDR3 DNA: TGTGCCAGCAGTCCCGGGACTAGCGGGAGCAATGAGCAGTTCTTC.

This chain links TRBV28 with TRBJ2-5; the match to TRBD2 covers 10 bases. J lost 5 bases, V lost 5 bases, and 8 bases had no gene match. CDR1 MDHEN and CDR2 SYDVKM come from the germline V gene. The CDR3 runs to 15 residues. CDR3 bases: TGTGCCAGCAGTCCCTCCCTAGCGGGAGTGGAGACCCAGTACTTC. This encodes CASSPSLAGVETQYF.

The CDR3 DNA reads TGTGCCAGCAGTTACTCGAACGGGAGGGCCCTCAATGAGCAGTTCTTC. This codes for CASSYSNGRALNEQFF. The genes are TRBV6-5 and TRBJ2-1; TRBD2 agrees at 8 bases. There are 16 residues in the CDR3. Germline-derived CDR1 and CDR2 are MNHEY and SVGAGI. The V and J ends lost 0 bases and 6 bases, in that order; junction bases with no gene match: 7.

The V call is TRBV5-1, the J call TRBJ1-2, with TRBD1 matching 7 bases. V was pared by 4 bases and J by 5 bases, with 11 bases of the junction left unmatched. The CDR3 sequence is 15 residues long. Germline V CDR1 and CDR2: SGHRS, YFSETQ. The CDR3 region is CASSPLGTALYGYTF. For the CDR3, the DNA is TGCGCCAGCAGCCCACTAGGGACAGCCCTATATGGCTACACCTTC. Full variable domain (outside the CDR3, taken from reference TRBV5-1 and TRBJ1-2): KAGVTQTPRYLIKTRGQQVTLSCSPISGHRSVSWYQQTPGQGLQFLFEYFSETQRNKGNFPGRFSGRQFSNSRSEMNVSTLELGDSALYLCASSPLGTALYGYTFGSGTRLTVV.

CDR3 sequence reads: CASSLGGGGLREKLFF. CDR3 DNA sequence: TGTGCCAGCAGCTTGGGTGGGGGCGGTCTTCGTGAAAAACTGTTTTTT. This chain uses TRBV5-4 with TRBJ1-4, with TRBD1 as a possible D gene (6 bases). Germline loops: CDR1 SGHNT, CDR2 YYREEE (reference sequence). Trimming shortened V by 0 bases and J by 7 bases, and 16 bases separated the two germline ends. The CDR3 runs 16 residues.

Here the CDR3 DNA reads TGTGCCAGCAGTAAGACAGGGAGGGCAAATGAGCAGTTCTTC. Translation: CASSKTGRANEQFF. The chain uses TRBV27 and TRBJ2-1; the D gene could be TRBD1 or TRBD2 (7 bases each). Germline V gives CDR1 MNHEY, CDR2 SMNVEV (reference sequence). The CDR3 consists of 14 residues. V gave up 5 bases and J gave up 7 bases, with 15 bases separating them.

This clone was detected once. V usage is TRBV28 and J usage is TRBJ1-5; D possibly corresponds to TRBD1 (5 bases). The V end was cut by 4 bases, the J end by 7 bases, with 14 bases between. CDR3 length: 14 amino acids. Germline lookup yields CDR1 MDHEN and CDR2 SYDVKM. CDR3 residues: CASSSQRGNQPQHF. DNA for the CDR3: TGTGCCAGCAGTTCTCAGCGGGGGAACCAGCCCCAGCATTTT.

This chain joins TRBV9 and TRBJ2-5, with no clear D. The end of the DNA fits TRBJ2-7 better, so the J call may be wrong. The CDR3 runs to 14 residues. Germline CDR1 SGDLS, CDR2 YYNGEE. CDR3 sequence: CASSVGWQPYEQYF. DNA of the CDR3: TGTGCCAGCAGCGTAGGATGGCAGCCTTACGAGCAGTACTTC.

The table lists this clone with a count of one. This chain joins TRBV11-3 and TRBJ1-1; D not certain. The CDR3 consists of 13 residues. CDR1 and CDR2 (germline): SGHNT, YENEEA. V was pared by 5 bases and J by 1 base, with 8 bases between. Here the CDR3 reads CASSRLGNTEAFF. As DNA, the CDR3 is TGTGCCAGCAGCCGACTCGGGAACACTGAAGCTTTCTTT.

As concerns this clone: Other DNA sequences from this sample encode an identical CDR3 as well. The genes are TRBV5-6 and TRBJ1-1, with a possible D match to TRBD1 (5 bases). The CDR3 is 13 residues long. Germline V gene lookup returns CDR1 SGHDT and CDR2 YYEEEE. The germline V and J ends were trimmed by 5 bases and 0 bases, with 8 bases remaining between them. The CDR3 DNA sequence: TGTGCCAGCAGTTCAGGGCTGAACACTGAAGCTTTCTTT. As protein: CASSSGLNTEAFF.

V gene TRBV5-4 combines with J gene TRBJ1-1, with TRBD1 identical over 8 bases. The CDR3 totals 14 residues. V lost 4 bases to trimming and J lost 5 bases; unmatched junction nucleotides: 7. The V gene's germline CDR1 is SGHNT and CDR2 YYREEE (reference sequence). CDR3 DNA sequence: TGTGCCAGCAGCGACACAGGGGGAAGGACTGAAGCTTTCTTT. It encodes CASSDTGGRTEAFF.

Details on this clone: Other DNA sequences from this sample encode an identical CDR3 as well. The J gene is TRBJ2-3, the V gene TRBV6-5; D unresolved. Germline CDR1 reads MNHEY; CDR2 reads SVGAGI. V lost 4 bases, J lost 2 bases, and 4 bases lay in between. CDR3 size: 12 residues. CDR3 protein: CASSSTTDTQYF. CDR3 DNA: TGTGCCAGCAGTTCAACCACAGATACGCAGTATTTT.

The chain links TRBV27 to TRBJ1-5; 9 bases fit TRBD1. V gave up 6 bases and J gave up 3 bases; unmatched junction bases: 6. The CDR3 has 15 amino acids. Germline CDR1 reads MNHEY; CDR2 reads SMNVEV (reference sequence). CDR3 loop: CASRWGTGPNQPQHF. The CDR3 nucleotides read TGTGCCAGCAGGTGGGGGACAGGGCCCAATCAGCCCCAGCATTTT.

The chain links TRBV5-6 to TRBJ2-7, with 14 positions matching TRBD2. CDR1 and CDR2 (germline): SGHDT, YYEEEE. J gave up 7 bases and V 8 bases, and 11 bases lay outside the gene matches. The CDR3 totals 15 residues. CDR3 in amino acids: CARTSGRVPIPEQYF. CDR3 sequence (DNA): TGTGCCAGGACTAGCGGGAGGGTTCCGATACCGGAGCAGTACTTC.

J is TRBJ1-2 and V is TRBV19; 8 nucleotides line up with TRBD1. The CDR3 consists of 13 residues. CDR1 and CDR2 from the germline V gene are LNHDA and SQIVND (reference sequence). The junction had 2 bases not matched to a gene; V was cut back by 3 bases and J by 5 bases. CDR3 sequence (DNA): TGTGCCAGTAGTATGGACAGGGAGTATGGCTACACCTTC. It specifies CASSMDREYGYTF.

The chain is built from TRBV6-1 and TRBJ1-5; 11 bases are shared with TRBD1. CDR3 length equals 18 residues. Per germline, CDR1 MNHNS and CDR2 SASEGT. Germline trimming cut 2 bases from V and 1 base from J; bases unmatched to any gene: 7. The CDR3 DNA reads as TGTGCCAGCAGTGAACGGACAGGGGGCGCGGGGAGCAATCAGCCCCAGCATTTT. Its protein product is CASSERTGGAGSNQPQHF.

The chain links TRBV2 to TRBJ2-1; 9 positions match TRBD2. This CDR3 is 11 amino acids long. The V gene's germline CDR1 is SNHLY and CDR2 FYNNEI. V lost 6 bases and J lost 15; bases outside the gene matches: 6. The CDR3 loop reads CASSLLAGLFF. The CDR3 nucleotides are TGTGCCAGCAGCTTACTAGCGGGTCTGTTCTTC.

The chain links TRBV28 to TRBJ2-7; maybe TRBD2 (6 bases). V shed 5 bases and J shed 3 bases, with 11 bases lying between them. In germline, CDR1 is MDHEN, CDR2 SYDVKM. The CDR3 contains 13 residues. The CDR3 loop is CASSGGRGYEQYF. The CDR3 DNA follows: TGTGCCAGCAGTGGAGGGAGAGGCTACGAGCAGTACTTC.

This rearrangement joins TRBV6-5 to TRBJ2-6; D gene ambiguous. The CDR3 loop spans 13 amino acids. Trimming shortened V by 6 bases and J by 1 base, and 4 bases separated the two germline ends. The germline V gene has CDR1 MNHEY and CDR2 SVGAGI. CDR3 sequence: CASRGSGANVLTF. For the CDR3, the DNA is TGTGCCAGCAGGGGTTCTGGGGCCAACGTCCTGACTTTC.

V usage is TRBV5-1 and J usage is TRBJ2-2, with D perhaps being TRBD1 or TRBD2 (5 bases each). V gave up 4 bases and J gave up 4 bases, with 14 bases separating them. The CDR3 runs to 15 residues. Germline lookup yields CDR1 SGHRS and CDR2 YFSETQ. The CDR3 coding sequence is TGCGCCAGCAGCACCCAGGGAGCGAGCACCGGGGAGCTGTTTTTT. Encoded protein: CASSTQGASTGELFF.